This is a list of T cell receptor beta chains from one sample in a study of blood T cell repertoires in COVID-19. Sequenced by immunoSEQ multiplex PCR; TCRdb stores in-frame clones only, minus some. The table lists about 220,000 clones, roughly 80% of them singletons. Sequencing used peripheral blood. All receptors come from a woman between 70 and 85 years old with COVID-19, enrolled during active disease. Each CDR3 is given with its conserved first and last residue. The D gene is left open where the match is weak. Clone size is given for some rows only: seen once, a few or many times, or a class if the clone is expanded.

>-|-|TRBV5-1|TRBJ1-1
CASSLEAMNTEAFF
TGCGCCAGCAGCTTAGAGGCTATGAACACTGAAGCTTTCTTT
>-|-|TRBV10-3|TRBJ2-1
CAISDSTAGRERTYNEQFF
TGTGCCATCAGTGACTCAACGGCCGGGAGAGAGAGAACCTACAATGAGCAGTTCTTC
>once|-|TRBV28|TRBJ1-2
CASTFGGANYGYTF
TGTGCCAGCACCTTTGGCGGGGCGAACTATGGCTACACCTTC
>-|TRBD1|TRBV29-1|TRBJ1-1
CSVGQQNTEAFF
TGCAGCGTGGGACAGCAAAACACTGAAGCTTTCTTT
>-|TRBD2|TRBV2|TRBJ2-3
CASRGGTSGPSSTDTQYF
TGTGCCAGCAGGGGGGGGACTAGCGGGCCTTCTAGCACAGATACGCAGTATTTT
>-|TRBD1|TRBV25-1|TRBJ2-2
CASRGTGRGTGELFF
TGTGCCAGCAGAGGGACAGGGAGAGGCACCGGGGAGCTGTTTTTT
>-|-|TRBV30|TRBJ2-1
CAWSASRDNEQFF
TGTGCCTGGAGTGCGAGCCGGGACAATGAGCAGTTCTTC
>-|TRBD1|TRBV10-1|TRBJ1-4
CASSKYSGQHNEKLFF
TGCGCCAGCTCAAAGTACTCGGGACAGCATAATGAAAAACTGTTTTTT
>-|-|TRBV5-1|TRBJ2-2
CASGPNTGELFF
TGCGCCAGCGGCCCGAACACCGGGGAGCTGTTTTTT
>-|-|TRBV7-8|TRBJ2-1
CASSLLRNEQFF
TGTGCCAGCAGCCTCCTCCGTAATGAGCAGTTCTTC
>once|TRBD1|TRBV19|TRBJ1-2
CASSAQTGRGYGYTF
TGTGCCAGTAGTGCCCAGACAGGGCGTGGCTATGGCTACACCTTC
>-|-|TRBV7-2|TRBJ2-1
CASSLTRGNEQFF
TGTGCCAGCAGCTTAACCAGGGGCAATGAGCAGTTCTTC
>-|-|TRBV29-1|TRBJ1-4
CSVLDRSREKLFF
TGCAGCGTTCTTGACAGAAGTAGAGAAAAACTGTTTTTT
>-|TRBD1|TRBV24-1|TRBJ2-1
CATSDLRTGGNEQFF
TGTGCCACCAGTGATTTGCGGACAGGGGGGAATGAGCAGTTCTTC
>-|TRBD2|TRBV7-9|TRBJ2-7
CAIPQSSGSQDEQYF
TGTGCCATCCCGCAATCTAGCGGGAGTCAGGACGAGCAGTACTTC
>few|TRBD1|TRBV7-8|TRBJ2-7
CASRLFPGQASSYEQYF
TGTGCCAGCAGACTATTTCCCGGACAGGCGAGCTCCTACGAGCAGTACTTC
>-|-|TRBV2|TRBJ2-3
CASSEISGADTQYF
TGTGCCAGCAGTGAAATTTCTGGAGCAGATACGCAGTATTTT
>-|TRBD2|TRBV18|TRBJ2-7
CASSMLAGDYDEQYF
TGTGCCAGCTCAATGCTAGCGGGAGATTACGACGAGCAGTACTTC
>-|TRBD1|TRBV5-1|TRBJ1-6
CASSLGPDRGLSSYNSPLHF
TGCGCCAGCAGCTTGGGCCCGGACAGGGGGCTGAGCTCCTATAATTCACCCCTCCACTTT
>-|-|TRBV7-8|TRBJ1-5
CASSLEGIGVSNQPQHF
TGTGCCAGCAGCTTAGAAGGGATAGGGGTTAGCAATCAGCCCCAGCATTTT
>-|-|TRBV5-6|TRBJ1-1
CASSLGSSVNTEAFF
TGTGCCAGCAGCTTGGGAAGCAGCGTGAACACTGAAGCTTTCTTT
>-|TRBD1|TRBV10-3|TRBJ2-5
CAISESTGVETQYF
TGTGCCATCAGTGAGTCAACAGGGGTGGAGACCCAGTACTTC
>once|TRBD1|TRBV19|TRBJ2-2
CASSTVAGGAGELFF
TGTGCCAGTAGTACGGTGGCAGGGGGAGCCGGGGAGCTGTTTTTT
>-|TRBD2|TRBV9|TRBJ2-7
CASSVSVAGGSHEQYF
TGTGCCAGCAGCGTAAGTGTGGCGGGAGGGTCCCACGAGCAGTACTTC
>-|-|TRBV7-9|TRBJ1-4
CASSPKGPVNEKLFF
TGTGCCAGCAGCCCTAAGGGGCCCGTGAATGAAAAACTGTTTTTT
>once|-|TRBV4-1|TRBJ2-2
CASSQDVITGHGELFF
TGCGCCAGCAGCCAAGATGTTATAACAGGGCACGGGGAGCTGTTTTTT
>-|-|TRBV27|TRBJ1-3
CASSLLKSDSVRNTIYF
TGTGCCAGCAGCCTGCTCAAATCCGACAGCGTTCGAAACACCATATATTTT
>few|-|TRBV18|TRBJ1-2
CASSPYTIDRPPYGYTF
TGTGCCAGCTCACCATACACAATAGACAGGCCTCCCTATGGCTACACCTTC
>once|TRBD1|TRBV5-1|TRBJ1-1
CASSLDLRGTEAFF
TGCGCCAGCAGCTTGGACCTCAGGGGGACTGAAGCTTTCTTT
>-|-|TRBV28|TRBJ1-4
CASRAAYEKLFF
TGTGCCAGCAGGGCCGCATATGAAAAACTGTTTTTT
>-|-|TRBV2|TRBJ1-2
CASSETIRAGVSYGYTF
TGTGCCAGCAGTGAAACGATACGCGCCGGAGTTTCCTATGGCTACACCTTC
>-|-|TRBV6-5|TRBJ1-1
CASTEGRGRAEAFF
TGTGCCAGCACCGAAGGTAGAGGGAGGGCTGAAGCTTTCTTT
>-|-|TRBV30|TRBJ1-6
CAWSGGQLLGNSPLHF
TGTGCCTGGAGTGGGGGACAACTATTGGGTAATTCACCCCTCCACTTT
>-|TRBD1|TRBV29-1|TRBJ1-4
CSVRGTGASEKLFF
TGCAGCGTCCGAGGGACAGGGGCGAGTGAAAAACTGTTTTTT
>-|TRBD2|TRBV27|TRBJ2-5
CASGTSGRAGETQYF
TGTGCCAGCGGAACTAGCGGGAGGGCCGGGGAGACCCAGTACTTC
>-|-|TRBV28|TRBJ2-7
CASSRRIQGLRTYEQYF
TGTGCCAGCAGTCGAAGAATCCAGGGGTTGAGGACCTACGAGCAGTACTTC
>-|TRBD2|TRBV3-1/TRBV3-2|TRBJ2-3
CASSQRLAGGDTQYF
TGTGCCAGCAGCCAAAGGCTAGCGGGAGGGGATACGCAGTATTTT
>-|TRBD2|TRBV5-1|TRBJ2-7
CASSLETSGRVSYEQYF
TGCGCCAGCAGCTTGGAAACTAGCGGGAGGGTGTCCTACGAGCAGTACTTC
>-|-|TRBV19|TRBJ1-3
CASSPSGNTIYF
TGTGCCTCTAGTCCCTCTGGAAACACCATATATTTT
>once|TRBD2|TRBV18|TRBJ2-7
CASSPGLVFYEQYF
TGTGCCAGCTCGCCGGGACTAGTTTTCTACGAGCAGTACTTC
>-|-|TRBV3-1/TRBV3-2|TRBJ1-1
CASSQDPYRPGAFF
TGTGCCAGCAGCCAAGACCCCTATCGACCAGGAGCTTTCTTT
>-|-|TRBV19|TRBJ2-7
CASTHRTYEQYF
TGTGCCAGTACCCATAGGACTTACGAGCAGTACTTC
>-|TRBD1|TRBV29-1|TRBJ1-2
CSVHRDRGDGYTF
TGCAGCGTACACCGGGACAGGGGAGACGGCTACACCTTC
>-|TRBD1|TRBV29-1|TRBJ2-1
CSGAGTGVGFEQFF
TGCAGCGGCGCCGGGACAGGGGTGGGGTTTGAGCAGTTCTTC
>few|TRBD1|TRBV15|TRBJ2-7
CATSKEQGPSYEQYF
TGTGCCACCAGCAAGGAACAGGGGCCGTCCTACGAGCAGTACTTC
>few|TRBD1|TRBV5-4|TRBJ1-1
CASSATGLKFTEAFF
TGTGCCAGCAGTGCGACAGGGCTGAAGTTCACTGAAGCTTTCTTT